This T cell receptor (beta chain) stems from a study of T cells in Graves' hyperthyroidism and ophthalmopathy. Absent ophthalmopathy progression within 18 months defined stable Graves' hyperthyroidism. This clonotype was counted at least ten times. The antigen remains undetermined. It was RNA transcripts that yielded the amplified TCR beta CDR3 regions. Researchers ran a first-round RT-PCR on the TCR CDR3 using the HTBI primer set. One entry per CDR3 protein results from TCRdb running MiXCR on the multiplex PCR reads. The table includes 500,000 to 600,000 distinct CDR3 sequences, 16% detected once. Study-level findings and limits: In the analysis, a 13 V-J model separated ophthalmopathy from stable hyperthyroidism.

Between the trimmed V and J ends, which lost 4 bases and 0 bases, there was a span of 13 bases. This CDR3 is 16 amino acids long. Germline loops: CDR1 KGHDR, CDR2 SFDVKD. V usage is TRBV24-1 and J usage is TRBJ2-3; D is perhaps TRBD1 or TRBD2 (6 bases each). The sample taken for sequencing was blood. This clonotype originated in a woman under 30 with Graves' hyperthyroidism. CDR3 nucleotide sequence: TGTGCCACCAGTGACCAGGGGAGCGGGAGCACAGATACGCAGTATTTT. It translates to CATSDQGSGSTDTQYF.